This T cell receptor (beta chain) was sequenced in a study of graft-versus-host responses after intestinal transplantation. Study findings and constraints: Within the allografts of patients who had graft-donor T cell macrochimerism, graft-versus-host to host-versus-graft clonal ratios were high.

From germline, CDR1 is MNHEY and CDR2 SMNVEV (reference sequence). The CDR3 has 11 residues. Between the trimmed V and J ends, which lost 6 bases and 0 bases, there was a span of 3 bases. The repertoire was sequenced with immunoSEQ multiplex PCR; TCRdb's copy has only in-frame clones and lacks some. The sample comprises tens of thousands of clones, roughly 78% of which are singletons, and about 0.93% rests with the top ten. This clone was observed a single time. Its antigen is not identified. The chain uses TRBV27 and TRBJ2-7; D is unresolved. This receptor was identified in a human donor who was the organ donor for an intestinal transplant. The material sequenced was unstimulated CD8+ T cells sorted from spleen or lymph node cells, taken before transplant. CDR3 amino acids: CASRHSYEQYF. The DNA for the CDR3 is TGTGCCAGCAGACACTCCTACGAGCAGTACTTC.